A single sample gave rise to the 26 T cell receptor beta chains below, sequenced in a study of T cell repertoires in cytomegalovirus infection. TCRdb reprocessed the reads via MiXCR and lists one record per CDR3 protein. The sample has 500,000 or so distinct CDR3 sequences, 16% seen once. The sample was CD8+ T cells from PBMCs. Receptor source: a human donor in good health (CMV status not recorded). Some clones in this sample may be carry-over from other donors' samples.

This clonotype came up many times. The chain links TRBV10-3 to TRBJ1-5, with D perhaps TRBD1 (5 bases). CDR3 length: 14 amino acids. In germline, CDR1 is ENHRY, CDR2 SYGVKD. Trimming stripped 2 bases from V and 2 bases from J, with 7 bases between. Written as DNA, the CDR3 is TGTGCCATCAGTGAGCGGGACGGCAATCAGCCCCAGCATTTT. This gives the protein CAISERDGNQPQHF.

The rearrangement joins TRBV27 to TRBJ2-3; D remains ambiguous. The germline V and J ends were trimmed by 4 bases and 6 bases, with 11 bases remaining between them. The germline V gene has CDR1 MNHEY and CDR2 SMNVEV (reference sequence). CDR3 length equals 13 residues. The CDR3 region has the DNA TGTGCCAGCAGTTACATGGTGGGGGATACGCAGTATTTT. Translated: CASSYMVGDTQYF.

This clonotype was counted at least ten times. This sequence joins TRBV7-9 and TRBJ2-7; a weak D match, TRBD1 (5 bases). The V gene's germline CDR1 is SEHNR and CDR2 FQNEAQ (reference sequence). The CDR3 consists of 13 residues. Trimming pared 2 bases from V and 4 bases from J, leaving 9 bases between. CDR3 amino acids: CASSLNQGYEQYF. CDR3 DNA sequence: TGTGCCAGCAGCTTAAACCAGGGTTACGAGCAGTACTTC.

V usage is TRBV2 and J usage is TRBJ2-7, with 7 positions matching TRBD1. The CDR3 loop spans 13 amino acids. Trimming removed 11 bases from V and 2 bases from J; junction bases left unmatched: 9. CDR1 and CDR2 (germline): SNHLY, FYNNEI. The DNA for the CDR3 is TGTGCCGCGCAGGGGACAGACGCCTACGAGCAGTACTTC. Translated, it gives CAAQGTDAYEQYF.

As concerns this clonotype: At one boundary the junction diverges from the germline segment, which might be a read error. This chain uses TRBV25-1 with TRBJ1-3; D remains unclear. Germline CDR1 reads MGHDK; CDR2 reads SYGVNS. The CDR3 covers 17 residues. CDR3 nucleotide sequence: TGTGCCAGCAGTGAATATACAGATTACGCGGCTGGAAACACCATATGTTTT. Protein: CASSEYTDYAAGNTICF.

This clonotype was counted only a few times. V gene TRBV9 combines with J gene TRBJ2-7; D is unclear. V lost 3 bases, J lost 5 bases, and 15 bases lay in between. The length of the CDR3 is 14 residues. Germline V gene lookup returns CDR1 SGDLS and CDR2 YYNGEE. The CDR3 nucleotides are TGTGCCAGCAGCGAACGACCGTTGATGCACGAGCAGTACTTC. This sequence encodes CASSERPLMHEQYF.

This clonotype occurred many times. The chain is built from TRBV12-3 or TRBV12-4 and TRBJ2-1; TRBD2 aligns across 13 bases. The CDR3 consists of 16 residues. The trim removed 5 bases at V and 2 bases at J, leaving 3 bases unmatched. CDR3 nucleotides: TGTGCCAGCAGTGGGGGACTAGCGGGGACCTACAATGAGCAGTTCTTC. Translating it yields CASSGGLAGTYNEQFF.

In its sample, this clonotype was seen many times. The chain recombines TRBV28 with TRBJ1-2; 7 positions agree with TRBD1. The CDR3 sequence is 15 residues long. Germline assignment: CDR1 MDHEN and CDR2 SYDVKM. Trimming at V came to 3 bases and at J to 3 bases, leaving 7 bases not matched to a gene. This chain's CDR3 is CASSFLAGGDYGYTF. CDR3 in DNA: TGTGCCAGCAGTTTCCTGGCAGGGGGTGACTATGGCTACACCTTC.

This rearrangement joins TRBV27 to TRBJ2-6, with D maybe TRBD1 (6 bases). Per germline, CDR1 MNHEY and CDR2 SMNVEV (reference sequence). CDR3 length: 18 amino acids. Trimming left V 5 bases short and J 0 bases short, with 17 bases between. The CDR3 bases are TGTGCCAGCAGTCCAATGGCAGGGGTTCTCTCTGGGGCCAACGTCCTGACTTTC. Its protein product is CASSPMAGVLSGANVLTF.

This clonotype has just a few counts. The CDR3 region has the DNA TGTGCCTGGACAGACCCGCTTGAAGCTTCCTACGAGCAGTACTTC. It encodes CAWTDPLEASYEQYF. The V and J genes are TRBV30 and TRBJ2-7; D gene unclear. Between the trimmed V and J ends, which lost 4 bases and 1 base, there was a span of 17 bases. The CDR3 is 15 amino acids. CDR1 is GTSNPN and CDR2 is SVGIG in the germline V gene (reference sequence).

This clonotype was seen ten or more times. V usage is TRBV7-9 and J usage is TRBJ2-2; D not certain. The CDR3 covers 16 residues. The V end was cut by 2 bases, the J end by 5 bases, with 15 bases between. The V gene's germline CDR1 is SEHNR and CDR2 FQNEAQ (reference sequence). The chain's CDR3 is CASSLPSVVGTGELFF. CDR3 in DNA: TGTGCCAGCAGCTTACCCAGCGTGGTAGGGACCGGGGAGCTGTTTTTT.

This clonotype has just a few counts. The chain couples TRBV6-6 to TRBJ2-5, with D hard to call. The V end lost 2 bases, the J end lost 4 bases, and 11 bases lay between the germline ends. This CDR3 has 14 residues. Germline lookup yields CDR1 MNHNY and CDR2 SVGAGI (reference sequence). The CDR3 sequence is CASSYANFRETQYF. In DNA, the CDR3 is TGTGCCAGCAGTTACGCTAATTTTCGAGAGACCCAGTACTTC.

The chain is built from TRBV6-5 and TRBJ2-1, with 10 bases identical to TRBD2. The CDR3 contains 13 residues. The V segment lost 0 bases and the J segment 13 bases; nucleotides outside the gene matches: 3. CDR1 is MNHEY and CDR2 is SVGAGI in the germline V gene. CDR3 region: CASSYSLAGEQFF. The DNA for the CDR3 is TGTGCCAGCAGTTACTCGCTAGCGGGAGAACAGTTCTTC.

This clonotype was detected a few times. The chain couples TRBV20-1 to TRBJ2-1; tentative D call: TRBD2 (6 bases). Trimming shortened V by 0 bases and J by 4 bases, and 13 bases separated the two germline ends. The germline gives CDR1 DFQATT, CDR2 SNEGSKA (reference sequence). The CDR3 runs 15 residues. CDR3 in DNA: TGCAGTGCTAGAGATATCGCGGGGTTATACAATGAGCAGTTCTTC. Amino acids: CSARDIAGLYNEQFF.

A single count supports this clonotype. An end of the junction differs from the germline gene, which may be a read error. This chain connects TRBV15 to TRBJ1-5; no clear D. CDR1 and CDR2 (germline): LNHNV, YYDKDF (reference sequence). CDR3 length: 15 amino acids. The chain's CDR3 is CATSRGEFNNQLQHF. The DNA of the CDR3 is TGTGCCACCAGCAGAGGGGAATTTAACAATCAGCTCCAGCATTTT. The complete variable domain, with remaining parts taken from reference TRBV15 and TRBJ1-5, reads DAMVIQNPRYQVTQFGKPVTLSCSQTLNHNVMYWYQQKSSQAPKLLFHYYDKDFNNEADTPDNFQSRRPNTSFCFLDIRSPGLGDTAMYLCATSRGEFNNQLQHFGDGTRLSIL.

This clonotype was picked up a small number of times. The chain couples TRBV20-1 to TRBJ2-7, with D tentatively TRBD1 (6 bases). Germline V gene sequence: CDR1 DFQATT, CDR2 SNEGSKA (reference sequence). Trimming cost V 3 bases and J 1 base, with 16 bases left between them. The CDR3 is made up of 15 amino acids. CDR3 amino acids: CSARAEDRRSYEQYF. The CDR3 region has the DNA TGCAGTGCTAGGGCGGAGGACAGACGATCCTACGAGCAGTACTTC.

The sample holds a few counts of this clonotype. V is TRBV5-1 and J is TRBJ1-5; D is ambiguous. Germline CDR1 is SGHRS and CDR2 is YFSETQ. V shed 0 bases and J shed 9 bases, with 7 bases lying between them. The CDR3 is made up of 12 amino acids. As DNA, the CDR3 is TGCGCCAGCAGCTTGGGTTCGGGGCCCCAGCATTTT. It yields the protein CASSLGSGPQHF.

This chain links TRBV19 with TRBJ2-7, with no clear D. Germline-derived CDR1 and CDR2 are LNHDA and SQIVND (reference sequence). The length of the CDR3 is 13 residues. V was pared by 5 bases and J by 3 bases, with 11 bases between. The DNA of the CDR3 is TGTGCCAGTAGTCTATCCGCAGGCTACGAGCAGTACTTC. Its translation is CASSLSAGYEQYF.

This clonotype was detected ten times or more. The chain employs TRBV24-1 and TRBJ2-1, with TRBD1 as a possible D gene (5 bases). The V and J ends lost 3 bases and 8 bases respectively, with 10 bases between them. From germline, CDR1 is KGHDR and CDR2 SFDVKD. The CDR3 is made up of 13 amino acids. The CDR3 region is CATSDITRDEQFF. CDR3 sequence (DNA): TGTGCCACCAGTGATATCACCAGGGATGAGCAGTTCTTC.

This chain joins TRBV5-1 and TRBJ2-1; 8 bases match TRBD2. CDR3 length: 16 residues. CDR1 is SGHRS and CDR2 is YFSETQ in the germline V gene. Unmatched junction bases numbered 5, after V lost 3 bases and J lost 0 bases. The CDR3, as DNA: TGCGCCAGCAGCTATAGCGGGGACCTCTCCTACAATGAGCAGTTCTTC. Its protein product is CASSYSGDLSYNEQFF.

The V call is TRBV19, the J call TRBJ2-3, with 8 bases lining up with TRBD1. V was clipped by 4 bases and J by 1 base; unmatched bases: 4. The germline CDR1 and CDR2 sequences are LNHDA and SQIVND (reference sequence). This CDR3 comprises 15 residues. The CDR3 sequence is CASSRRDRRTDTQYF. The CDR3 region has the DNA TGTGCCAGTAGTAGGCGGGACAGGCGCACAGATACGCAGTATTTT.

This clonotype was recorded a few times. The CDR3, as DNA: TGTGCCAGCAGTTACATAGGGGCCGATAATTCACCCCTCCACTTT. Protein: CASSYIGADNSPLHF. This chain links TRBV6-5 with TRBJ1-6; a possible D gene is TRBD1 (5 bases). V shed 2 bases and J shed 5 bases, with 10 bases lying between them. The length of the CDR3 is 15 residues. Looked up from germline, CDR1 is MNHEY and CDR2 is SVGAGI.

The rearrangement uses TRBV10-2 and TRBJ2-1, with 10 bases that match TRBD1. After removal of 7 bases from V and 2 bases from J, the junction contained 5 bases not matched to a gene. Germline loops: CDR1 WSHSY, CDR2 SAAADI. CDR3 size: 15 residues. DNA of the CDR3: TGCGCCAGCAAGTCCGGGACAGGGGCCTACAATGAGCAGTTCTTC. This codes for CASKSGTGAYNEQFF.

This clonotype was detected ten times or more. The chain links TRBV6-2 or TRBV6-3 to TRBJ2-2; D possibly matches TRBD1 or TRBD2 (5 bases each). This CDR3 has 14 residues. With 5 bases removed from V and 6 bases from J, the gap between germline ends came to 13 bases. CDR1 is MNHEY and CDR2 is SVGEGT in the germline V gene. CDR3 DNA sequence: TGTGCCAGCAGTCTCCTGACGGGGCCCGGGGAGCTGTTTTTT. Its protein product is CASSLLTGPGELFF.

This clonotype was counted at least ten times. The chain employs TRBV12-3 or TRBV12-4 and TRBJ2-7; 9 bases fit TRBD1. Germline trimming cut 5 bases from V and 4 bases from J; bases unmatched to any gene: 9. CDR3 length: 15 amino acids. CDR3 bases: TGTGCCAGCAGTCCCACCGGGACAGGGTATTACGAGCAGTACTTC. It codes for CASSPTGTGYYEQYF.

This clonotype was seen repeatedly, ten times or more. The chain joins TRBV2 to TRBJ2-3, with D possibly called TRBD1 or TRBD2 (5 bases each). The CDR3 loop spans 13 amino acids. Looked up from germline, CDR1 is SNHLY and CDR2 is FYNNEI. The ends were cut back, 7 bases at V and 3 bases at J, with 11 bases in the middle. In DNA form, the CDR3 reads TGTGCCAGCATAGGGGAGAATACAGATACGCAGTATTTT. Protein sequence: CASIGENTDTQYF.